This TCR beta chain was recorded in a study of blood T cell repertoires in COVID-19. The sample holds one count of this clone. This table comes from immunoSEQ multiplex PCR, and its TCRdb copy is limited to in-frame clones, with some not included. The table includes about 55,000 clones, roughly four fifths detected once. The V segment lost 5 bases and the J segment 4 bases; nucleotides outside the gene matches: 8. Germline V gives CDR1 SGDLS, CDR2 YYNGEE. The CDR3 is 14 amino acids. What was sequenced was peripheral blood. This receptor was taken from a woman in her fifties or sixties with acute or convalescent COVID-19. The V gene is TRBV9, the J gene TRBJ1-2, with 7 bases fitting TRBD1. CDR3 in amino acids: CASRHLGTVYGYTF. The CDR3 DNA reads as TGTGCCAGCAGGCATTTAGGGACAGTCTATGGCTACACCTTC.